This TCR beta chain derives from a study of blood T cell repertoires in COVID-19. Study at large: The United States, Italy and Spain were the sources of the acute and convalescent COVID-19 samples. The analysed material was cDNA or gDNA that came from T cells, B-cell-depleted T cells, or PBMCs.

The CDR3 sequence is 13 residues long. V gave up 6 bases and J gave up 0 bases, with 8 bases separating them. TCRdb keeps only in-frame clones here, not all; method: immunoSEQ multiplex PCR. The sample shows roughly 190,000 clones, 82% of them seen only once. The sequence derives from a woman in her fifties or sixties with acute COVID-19. The rearrangement joins TRBV12-3 or TRBV12-4 to TRBJ1-2; the D gene is possibly TRBD1 (5 bases). Sequenced input: PBMCs or T cells enriched from blood (not recorded which). CDR3 DNA: TGTGCCAGCAGGGACATTTCTAACTATGGCTACACCTTC. Residues: CASRDISNYGYTF.